This TCR beta chain was obtained from a study of T cell changes during pregnancy in multiple sclerosis. The CDR3 totals 18 residues. The V segment lost 0 bases and the J segment 7 bases; nucleotides outside the gene matches: 12. Germline V gene data show CDR1 as LGHNA and CDR2 as YNFKEQ. TCRdb keeps only in-frame clones here, not all; method: immunoSEQ multiplex PCR. Of about 21,000 clones listed, 85% to 95% are singletons. The receptor was derived from a female donor with multiple sclerosis, enrolled in a pregnancy study. The material sequenced was CD4+ T cells from peripheral blood mononuclear cells, taken in the third trimester of pregnancy. The V gene is TRBV4-2, the J gene TRBJ2-1; TRBD2 agrees at 10 bases. The CDR3 DNA reads TGTGCCAGCAGCCAAGATCCAGCGGGGGGGGGTCGTGAGAATGAGCAGTTCTTC. This translates into CASSQDPAGGGRENEQFF.